The 25 T cell receptor beta chains in this list originate from one sample, sequenced in a study of T cell responses to AZD1222 COVID-19 vaccine. Here immunoSEQ multiplex PCR was the method, and the copy in TCRdb shows in-frame clones only, minus some. The table lists roughly 120,000 clones, roughly 92% of them singletons. Sequences were derived from peripheral blood, sampled 28 days after the second AZD1222 dose. The receptors derive from an adult who received the AZD1222 COVID-19 vaccine.

The V gene is TRBV4-3, the J gene TRBJ1-4, with a tentative D call TRBD1 (5 bases). V was shortened by 0 bases and J by 5 bases, with 10 bases between the two germline ends. The CDR3 is 15 residues long. CDR1 is LGHNA and CDR2 is YSLEER in the germline V gene. The CDR3 sequence: CASSQDWKGNEKLFF. In nucleotides, the CDR3 is TGCGCCAGCAGCCAAGATTGGAAGGGGAATGAAAAACTGTTTTTT.

This clone was seen once. V and J are TRBV7-3 and TRBJ2-2, with 14 bases identical to TRBD2. Germline CDR1 SGHTA, CDR2 FQGTGA. V lost 5 bases to trimming and J lost 2 bases; unmatched junction nucleotides: 13. The CDR3 extends over 20 amino acids. The CDR3 sequence is CASSTQGLAGDLINTGELFF. In DNA, the CDR3 is TGTGCCAGCAGCACCCAGGGACTAGCGGGGGATTTGATTAACACCGGGGAGCTGTTTTTT.

The V and J genes are TRBV11-1 and TRBJ1-1; no clear D. In germline, CDR1 is SGHAT, CDR2 FQDESV (reference sequence). V shed 3 bases and J shed 5 bases, with 10 bases lying between them. The CDR3 contains 13 residues. CDR3 nucleotide sequence: TGTGCCAGCAGCTTTCAGGAGGGAACTGAAGCTTTCTTT. This encodes CASSFQEGTEAFF.

Here the CDR3 reads CAWSVGGETQYF. CDR3 coding DNA: TGTGCCTGGAGTGTAGGCGGGGAGACCCAGTACTTC. V is TRBV30 and J is TRBJ2-5; possible D gene TRBD2, 5 bases. V was clipped by 0 bases and J by 5 bases, with 7 bases between them. The CDR3 runs to 12 residues. In germline, CDR1 is GTSNPN, CDR2 SVGIG (reference sequence).

The chain employs TRBV19 and TRBJ2-1, with 10 positions matching TRBD2. Germline trimming cut 5 bases from V and 6 bases from J; bases unmatched to any gene: 7. CDR3 length: 15 amino acids. CDR1 is LNHDA and CDR2 is SQIVND in the germline V gene (reference sequence). DNA of the CDR3: TGTGCCAGTAGTCCAAGGGCTAGCGGGGGCAATGAGCAGTTCTTC. It translates to CASSPRASGGNEQFF.

This sequence joins TRBV21-1 and TRBJ2-5; the table calls TRBD2, which could not be checked here. TRBV21-1 is classified as a pseudogene. This CDR3 is 18 amino acids long. Here the CDR3 reads CASTIKISSGGAGETQYF. The CDR3 bases are TGTGCCAGCACCATCAAAATATCAAGCGGGGGGGCCGGAGAGACCCAGTACTTC.

V and J are TRBV5-6 and TRBJ2-1; 10 bases line up with TRBD2. The CDR3 is 18 amino acids. From germline, CDR1 is SGHDT and CDR2 YYEEEE. V gave up 1 base and J gave up 1 base; unmatched junction bases: 8. CDR3 in amino acids: CASSLRLAGAISYNEQFF. DNA of the CDR3: TGTGCCAGCAGCTTGCGGCTAGCGGGGGCGATATCCTACAATGAGCAGTTCTTC. Full variable domain (remainder filled in from reference TRBV5-6 and TRBJ2-1): DAGVTQSPTHLIKTRGQQVTLRCSPKSGHDTVSWYQQALGQGPQFIFQYYEEEERQRGNFPDRFSGHQFPNYSSELNVNALLLGDSALYLCASSLRLAGAISYNEQFFGPGTRLTVL.

This chain joins TRBV27 and TRBJ2-3; 7 positions match TRBD2. This CDR3 has 14 amino acids. Germline lookup yields CDR1 MNHEY and CDR2 SMNVEV (reference sequence). V lost 2 bases and J lost 6; bases outside the gene matches: 5. The CDR3 DNA follows: TGTGCCAGCAGTTTACAGGGAGGGGCGGATACGCAGTATTTT. This encodes CASSLQGGADTQYF.

This clone showed up just a few times. The chain uses TRBV11-2 and TRBJ2-3; 7 bases align to TRBD1. Germline-derived CDR1 and CDR2 are SGHAT and FQNNGV. The CDR3 loop spans 16 amino acids. After removal of 2 bases from V and 6 bases from J, the junction contained 11 bases not matched to a gene. CDR3 bases: TGTGCCAGCAGCTTATTGGTTGACAGGGTCAAGGATACGCAGTATTTT. Amino acids: CASSLLVDRVKDTQYF.

CDR3 residues: CASSYSAPTIYGYTF. CDR3 sequence (DNA): TGTGCCAGCAGTTACAGTGCCCCCACCATCTATGGCTACACCTTC. V gene TRBV6-5 combines with J gene TRBJ1-2; D unclear. CDR1 MNHEY and CDR2 SVGAGI come from the germline V gene. The CDR3 has 15 amino acids. Trimming pared 2 bases from V and 4 bases from J, leaving 14 bases between.

The gene calls are TRBV6-5 and TRBJ1-3; no firm D call. V was shortened by 9 bases and J by 4 bases, with 7 bases between the two germline ends. The CDR3 loop spans 11 amino acids. Germline-derived CDR1 and CDR2 are MNHEY and SVGAGI. CDR3 sequence reads: CARSRGNTIYF. As DNA, the CDR3 is TGTGCCAGAAGCAGGGGAAACACCATATATTTT.

The V call is TRBV4-1, the J call TRBJ1-1, with 10 positions matching TRBD1. Germline values: CDR1 MGHRA, CDR2 YSYEKL. Losses at the gene ends were 6 bases for V and 1 base for J; bases not matched to a gene: 11. The CDR3 contains 17 residues. The CDR3 sequence: CASSHYWTGGANTEAFF. The CDR3 nucleotides are TGCGCCAGCAGTCATTACTGGACAGGGGGAGCGAACACTGAAGCTTTCTTT.

The V call is TRBV28, the J call TRBJ2-6; perhaps D is TRBD1 or TRBD2 (5 bases each). Trimming removed 10 bases at V and 4 bases at J, with 23 bases between. The CDR3 covers 17 residues. The germline gives CDR1 MDHEN, CDR2 SYDVKM. For the CDR3, the DNA is TGTGCCACCCACCCCGGGGCCAGTTCTGAAGGGGCCAACGTCCTGACTTTC. It encodes CATHPGASSEGANVLTF.

CDR3 region: CASSYSGTGVNIQYF. In DNA, the CDR3 is TGTGCCAGCAGTTACTCGGGGACAGGGGTCAACATTCAGTACTTC. The chain links TRBV6-5 to TRBJ2-4, with TRBD1 matching over 10 bases. The CDR3 is made up of 15 amino acids. CDR1 and CDR2 from the germline V gene are MNHEY and SVGAGI. The J segment lost 7 bases and the V segment lost 0 bases, leaving 3 bases of the junction unmatched.

The rearrangement joins TRBV5-1 to TRBJ1-2; D is unresolved. CDR1 is SGHRS, CDR2 YFSETQ, per germline. This CDR3 is 15 amino acids long. Trimming left V 5 bases short and J 1 base short, with 15 bases between. The CDR3 DNA follows: TGCGCCAGCAGTGGCGGACGCAACTTTAACTATGGCTACACCTTC. Translated, it gives CASSGGRNFNYGYTF.

V usage is TRBV5-4 and J usage is TRBJ1-4; a weak D match, TRBD1 (6 bases). Germline CDR1 is SGHNT and CDR2 is YYREEE (reference sequence). The CDR3 totals 15 residues. The V and J ends lost 4 bases and 2 bases respectively, with 12 bases between them. CDR3 loop: CASSPDGGTNEKLFF. DNA for the CDR3: TGTGCCAGCAGCCCGGACGGGGGCACTAATGAAAAACTGTTTTTT.

Of note for this clone: Other DNA variants within this sample encode the same CDR3. V and J are TRBV24-1 and TRBJ2-3; unclear D gene. V lost 4 bases, J lost 3 bases, and 7 bases lay in between. Germline V CDR1 and CDR2: KGHDR, SFDVKD. This CDR3 has 13 amino acids. This CDR3 is CATSDPSTDTQYF. CDR3 DNA: TGTGCCACCAGTGACCCTTCTACAGATACGCAGTATTTT.

This rearrangement joins TRBV7-9 to TRBJ1-1; D remains ambiguous. The CDR3 has 14 amino acids. Germline lookup yields CDR1 SEHNR and CDR2 FQNEAQ (reference sequence). V was trimmed by 1 base and J by 1 base, leaving 7 bases between them. CDR3 nucleotide sequence: TGTGCCAGCAGCTTAGTCCCGGAGAACACTGAAGCTTTCTTT. This sequence encodes CASSLVPENTEAFF. The full variable domain, its missing parts supplied by reference TRBV7-9 and TRBJ1-1, is DTGVSQNPRHKITKRGQNVTFRCDPISEHNRLYWYRQTLGQGPEFLTYFQNEAQLEKSRLLSDRFSAERPKGSFSTLEIQRTEQGDSAMYLCASSLVPENTEAFFGQGTRLTVV.

The gene calls are TRBV9 and TRBJ2-7, with D maybe TRBD1 (6 bases). Germline lookup yields CDR1 SGDLS and CDR2 YYNGEE. The V gene lost 5 bases and the J gene lost 2 bases, with 17 bases spanning the gap. The CDR3 extends over 15 amino acids. The CDR3 protein is CASSADRISAYEQYF. DNA of the CDR3: TGTGCCAGCAGTGCCGACAGGATAAGCGCCTACGAGCAGTACTTC.

CDR3 bases: TGTGCCAGCAGCGATGGACTAGCTGCCACAAACACCGGGGAGCTGTTTTTT. This gives the protein CASSDGLAATNTGELFF. The V call is TRBV11-3, the J call TRBJ2-2; 8 nucleotides line up with TRBD2. Germline V gives CDR1 SGHNT, CDR2 YENEEA. The CDR3 consists of 17 residues. The V and J ends lost 5 bases and 2 bases, in that order; junction bases with no gene match: 10. Filled out from reference TRBV11-3 and TRBJ2-2, the complete variable domain reads EAGVVQSPRYKIIEKKQPVAFWCNPISGHNTLYWYLQNLGQGPELLIRYENEEAVDDSQLPKDRFSAERLKGVDSTLKIQPAELGDSAVYLCASSDGLAATNTGELFFGEGSRLTVL.

This clone was recorded once. This chain connects TRBV7-3 to TRBJ2-3, with 8 positions matching TRBD2. The CDR3 spans 16 residues. Trimming at V came to 5 bases and at J to 5 bases, leaving 12 bases not matched to a gene. Germline lookup yields CDR1 SGHTA and CDR2 FQGTGA. This chain's CDR3 is CASSPRVAGSIDTQYF. The CDR3 DNA follows: TGTGCCAGCAGCCCCCGGGTAGCGGGGTCTATAGATACGCAGTATTTT. Complete variable domain (other parts from reference TRBV7-3 and TRBJ2-3): GAGVSQTPSNKVTEKGKYVELRCDPISGHTALYWYRQSLGQGPEFLIYFQGTGAADDSGLPNDRFFAVRPEGSVSTLKIQRTERGDSAVYLCASSPRVAGSIDTQYFGPGTRLTVL.

CDR3 bases: TGTGCCAGCAGTTTACTCACTAGCGGGGACTACGAGCAGTACTTC. Its translation: CASSLLTSGDYEQYF. This chain connects TRBV7-9 to TRBJ2-7; TRBD2 aligns across 10 bases. This CDR3 spans 15 amino acids. V lost 6 bases and J lost 3; bases outside the gene matches: 8. Germline CDR1 and CDR2: SEHNR and FQNEAQ (reference sequence). Using reference TRBV7-9 and TRBJ2-7 for the parts outside the CDR3, the full variable domain is DTGVSQNPRHKITKRGQNVTFRCDPISEHNRLYWYRQTLGQGPEFLTYFQNEAQLEKSRLLSDRFSAERPKGSFSTLEIQRTEQGDSAMYLCASSLLTSGDYEQYFGPGTRLTVT.

This clone was seen only once. The chain joins TRBV29-1 to TRBJ1-1; tentative D call: TRBD1 (6 bases). Trimming removed 6 bases from V and 1 base from J, with 15 bases in between. This CDR3 spans 14 amino acids. Germline CDR1 reads SQVTM; CDR2 reads ANQGSEA. The CDR3 reads CSVDRRGSNTEAFF. The CDR3 DNA follows: TGCAGCGTAGACAGAAGGGGGTCGAACACTGAAGCTTTCTTT.

This clone was detected once. V gene TRBV27 combines with J gene TRBJ1-4; 7 bases agree with TRBD1. Germline CDR1 is MNHEY and CDR2 is SMNVEV (reference sequence). The CDR3 loop spans 15 amino acids. Losses at the gene ends were 1 base for V and 5 bases for J; bases not matched to a gene: 4. The DNA for the CDR3 is TGTGCCAGCAGTTTATACGGGACAGACAATGAAAAACTGTTTTTT. This encodes CASSLYGTDNEKLFF.

The chain has TRBV11-2 and TRBJ2-2; 10 bases map to TRBD2. The V and J ends lost 5 bases and 3 bases, in that order; junction bases with no gene match: 6. Germline CDR1 and CDR2: SGHAT and FQNNGV. The CDR3 totals 16 residues. The CDR3 here is CASSPGLAEYTGELFF. The CDR3 coding sequence is TGTGCCAGCAGCCCCGGACTAGCGGAATACACCGGGGAGCTGTTTTTT.